These T cell receptor beta chains were read from a single sample in a study of beta chain features in type 1 diabetes. The table came from immunoSEQ multiplex PCR; TCRdb's copy has only in-frame clones and leaves some out. Altogether about 150,000 clones are present, over 8.5% being singletons, with the ten largest covering roughly 2%. The specimen was central memory CD4+ T cells from blood. The receptor set was obtained from a man in his late teens or twenties in good health. The CDR3 runs from the conserved cysteine through the conserved F or W. Each record gives: V gene, J gene, D gene, clone size, CDR3 DNA, CDR3 protein. The D gene is left open where the match is weak. Clone size is shown for a subset of rows, as once, few, many or a class of expanded clone.

>TRBV7-2|TRBJ1-5|TRBD1|NA
TGTGCCAGCAGCTTGACCGGGACAGGCAGTGTTCAGCCCCAGCATTTT
CASSLTGTGSVQPQHF
>TRBV7-2|TRBJ2-6|NA|NA
TGTGCCAGCAGCCCCCGATCTGGGGCCAACGTCCTGACTTTC
CASSPRSGANVLTF
>TRBV7-2|TRBJ1-1|NA|few
TGTGCCAGCAGCTTAAGGCCGGGAGATGGAACTGAAGCTTTCTTT
CASSLRPGDGTEAFF
>TRBV5-1|TRBJ1-2|NA|NA
TGCGCCAGCAGCTTGTTTCCAGGGCAGGATGGCTACACCTTC
CASSLFPGQDGYTF
>TRBV28|TRBJ2-7|NA|NA
TGTGCCAGCAGTTTGCCTAGGGGATTTTCCTACGAGCAGTACTTC
CASSLPRGFSYEQYF
>TRBV7-6|TRBJ2-1|TRBD2|NA
TGTGCCAGCAGCATGGGACTAGTGAACAATGAGCAGTTCTTC
CASSMGLVNNEQFF
>TRBV9|TRBJ2-7|NA|many
TGTGCCAGCAGCGTAGTTGCGGGAAGCTACGAGCAGTACTTC
CASSVVAGSYEQYF
>TRBV7-9|TRBJ2-1|NA|many
TGTGCCAGCACCCCGATGGGGGGCAATGAGCAGTTCTTC
CASTPMGGNEQFF
>TRBV7-9|TRBJ1-4|TRBD1|few
TGTGCCAGCAGCCTCGGACAGGGGAGGGAAAAACTGTTTTTT
CASSLGQGREKLFF
>TRBV6-1|TRBJ2-3|NA|NA
TGTGCCAGCAGGAGGGAGCGGACTAGCACAGATACGCAGTATTTT
CASRRERTSTDTQYF
>TRBV7-2|TRBJ2-3|NA|few
TGTGCCAGCAGCTTAACTGGCGGGGGCCGAAGAGATACGCAGTATTTT
CASSLTGGGRRDTQYF
>TRBV15|TRBJ2-5|TRBD1|few
TGTGCCACCAGCAGAGATAGGGACAGGGGGGAGACCCAGTACTTC
CATSRDRDRGETQYF
>TRBV5-1|TRBJ1-6|TRBD1|NA
TGCGCCAGCAGCGATCGGACAGGGTATAATTCACCCCTCCACTTT
CASSDRTGYNSPLHF
>TRBV27|TRBJ1-1|TRBD1|NA
TGTGCCAGCAGTGCCCTCGGACAGGGGGCCTACACTGAAGCTTTCTTT
CASSALGQGAYTEAFF
>TRBV7-9|TRBJ2-7|NA|NA
TGTGCCAGCAGCTTGACAGCCGAGCAGTACTTC
CASSLTAEQYF